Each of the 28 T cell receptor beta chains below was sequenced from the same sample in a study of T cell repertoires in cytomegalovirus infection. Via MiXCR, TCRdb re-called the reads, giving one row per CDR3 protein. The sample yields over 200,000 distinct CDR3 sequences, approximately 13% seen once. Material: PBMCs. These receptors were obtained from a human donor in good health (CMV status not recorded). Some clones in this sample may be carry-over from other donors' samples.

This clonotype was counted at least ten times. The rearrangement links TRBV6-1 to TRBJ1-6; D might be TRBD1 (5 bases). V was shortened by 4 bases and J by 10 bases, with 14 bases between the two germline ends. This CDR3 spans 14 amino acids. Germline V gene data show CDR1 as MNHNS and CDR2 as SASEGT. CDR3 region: CASSGTGPGSPLHF. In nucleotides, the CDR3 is TGTGCCAGCAGTGGAACAGGTCCCGGGTCACCCCTCCACTTT.

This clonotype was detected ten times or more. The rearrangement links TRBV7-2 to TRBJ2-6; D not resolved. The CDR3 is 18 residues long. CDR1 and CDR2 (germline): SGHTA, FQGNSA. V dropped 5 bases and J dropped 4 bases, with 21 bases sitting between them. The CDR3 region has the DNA TGTGCCAGCAGCCAGGCGACACTCACCCTCGCCGGGGCCAACGTCCTGACTTTC. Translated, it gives CASSQATLTLAGANVLTF. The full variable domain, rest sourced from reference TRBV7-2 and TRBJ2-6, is GAGVSQSPSNKVTEKGKDVELRCDPISGHTALYWYRQSLGQGLEFLIYFQGNSAPDKSGLPSDRFSAERTGGSVSTLTIQRTQQEDSAVYLCASSQATLTLAGANVLTFGAGSRLTVL.

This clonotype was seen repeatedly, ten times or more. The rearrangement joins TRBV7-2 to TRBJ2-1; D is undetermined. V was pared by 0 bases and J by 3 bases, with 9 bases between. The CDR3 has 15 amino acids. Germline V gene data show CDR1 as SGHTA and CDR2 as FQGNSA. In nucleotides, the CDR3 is TGTGCCAGCAGCTTAGCATCACTGGACTACAATGAGCAGTTCTTC. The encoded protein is CASSLASLDYNEQFF. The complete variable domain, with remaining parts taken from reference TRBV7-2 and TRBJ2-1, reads GAGVSQSPSNKVTEKGKDVELRCDPISGHTALYWYRQSLGQGLEFLIYFQGNSAPDKSGLPSDRFSAERTGGSVSTLTIQRTQQEDSAVYLCASSLASLDYNEQFFGPGTRLTVL.

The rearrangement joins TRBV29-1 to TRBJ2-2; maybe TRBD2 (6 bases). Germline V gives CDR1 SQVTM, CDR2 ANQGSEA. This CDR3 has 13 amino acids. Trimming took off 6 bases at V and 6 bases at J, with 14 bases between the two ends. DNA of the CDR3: TGCAGCGTCACGGCCTTAGCGGCCGGGGAGCTGTTTTTT. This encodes CSVTALAAGELFF.

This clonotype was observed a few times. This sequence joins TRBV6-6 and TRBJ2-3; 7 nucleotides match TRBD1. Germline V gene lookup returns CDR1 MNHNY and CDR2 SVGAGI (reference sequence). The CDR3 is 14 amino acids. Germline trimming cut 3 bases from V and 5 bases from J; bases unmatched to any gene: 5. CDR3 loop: CASSYPTGEDTQYF. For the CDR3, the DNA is TGTGCCAGCAGTTATCCAACAGGGGAAGATACGCAGTATTTT.

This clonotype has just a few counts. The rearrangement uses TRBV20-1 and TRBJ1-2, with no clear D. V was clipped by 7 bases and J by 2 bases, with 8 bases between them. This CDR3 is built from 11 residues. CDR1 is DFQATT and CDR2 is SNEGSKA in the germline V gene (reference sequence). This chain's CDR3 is CSETENYGYTF. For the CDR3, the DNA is TGCAGTGAGACGGAGAACTATGGCTACACCTTC.

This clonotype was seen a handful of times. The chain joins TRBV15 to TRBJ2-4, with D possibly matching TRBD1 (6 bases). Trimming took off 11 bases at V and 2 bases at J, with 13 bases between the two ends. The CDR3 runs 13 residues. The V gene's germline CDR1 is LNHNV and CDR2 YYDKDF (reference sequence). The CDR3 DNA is TGTGCCCCTTCAGGGGATACCAAAAACATTCAGTACTTC. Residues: CAPSGDTKNIQYF.

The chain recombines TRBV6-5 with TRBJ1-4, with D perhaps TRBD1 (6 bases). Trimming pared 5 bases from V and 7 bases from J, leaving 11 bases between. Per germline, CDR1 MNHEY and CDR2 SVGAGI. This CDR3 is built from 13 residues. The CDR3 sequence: CASSTPRGEKLFF. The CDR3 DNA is TGTGCCAGCAGTACCCCCAGGGGTGAAAAACTGTTTTTT.

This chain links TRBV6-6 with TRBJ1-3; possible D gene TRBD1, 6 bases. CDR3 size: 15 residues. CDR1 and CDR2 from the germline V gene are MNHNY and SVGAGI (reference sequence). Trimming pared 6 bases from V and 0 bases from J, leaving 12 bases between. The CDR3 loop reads CASRLDRLSGNTIYF. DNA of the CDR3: TGTGCCAGCAGATTAGACAGGCTCTCTGGAAACACCATATATTTT.

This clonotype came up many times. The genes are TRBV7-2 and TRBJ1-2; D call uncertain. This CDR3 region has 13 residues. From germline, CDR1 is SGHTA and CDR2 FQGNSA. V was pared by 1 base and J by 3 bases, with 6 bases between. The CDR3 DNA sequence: TGTGCCAGCAGCTTAGATTTGGACTATGGCTACACCTTC. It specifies CASSLDLDYGYTF.

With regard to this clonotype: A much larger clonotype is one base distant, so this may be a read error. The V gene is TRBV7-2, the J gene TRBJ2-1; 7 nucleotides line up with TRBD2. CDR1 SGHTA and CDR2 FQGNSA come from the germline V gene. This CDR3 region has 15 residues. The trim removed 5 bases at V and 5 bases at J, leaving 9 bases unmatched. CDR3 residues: CASSQREVLNNEQFF. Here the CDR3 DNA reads TGTGCCAGCAGCCAACGGGAGGTTCTCAACAATGAGCAGTTCTTC.

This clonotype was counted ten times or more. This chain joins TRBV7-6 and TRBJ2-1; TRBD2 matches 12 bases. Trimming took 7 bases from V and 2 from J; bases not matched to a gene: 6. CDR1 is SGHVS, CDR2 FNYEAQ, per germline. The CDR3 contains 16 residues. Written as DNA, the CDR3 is TGTGCCAGCAACCCGACTAGCGGGGGCCCCTACAATGAGCAGTTCTTC. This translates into CASNPTSGGPYNEQFF.

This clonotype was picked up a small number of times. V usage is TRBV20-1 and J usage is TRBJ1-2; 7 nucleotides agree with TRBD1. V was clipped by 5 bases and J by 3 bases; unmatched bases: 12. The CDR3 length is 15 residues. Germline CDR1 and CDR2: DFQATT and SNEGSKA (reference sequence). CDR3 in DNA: TGCAGTGCTCAGCGACAGGGTCCCACTCACTATGGCTACACCTTC. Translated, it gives CSAQRQGPTHYGYTF.

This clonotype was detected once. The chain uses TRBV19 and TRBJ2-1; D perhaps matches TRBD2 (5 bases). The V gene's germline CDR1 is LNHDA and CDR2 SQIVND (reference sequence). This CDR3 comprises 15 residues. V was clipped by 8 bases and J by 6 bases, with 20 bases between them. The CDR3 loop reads CASSFSAVGPNEQFF. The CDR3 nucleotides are TGTGCCAGTTCCTTTAGCGCAGTCGGACCCAATGAGCAGTTCTTC.

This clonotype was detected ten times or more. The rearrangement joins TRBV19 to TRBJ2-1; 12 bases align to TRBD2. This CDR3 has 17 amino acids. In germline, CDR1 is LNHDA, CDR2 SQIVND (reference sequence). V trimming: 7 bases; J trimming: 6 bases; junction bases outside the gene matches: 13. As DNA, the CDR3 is TGTGCCAGTAACGGTCGAACGACTAGCGGGGGAGGCAATGAGCAGTTCTTC. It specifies CASNGRTTSGGGNEQFF.

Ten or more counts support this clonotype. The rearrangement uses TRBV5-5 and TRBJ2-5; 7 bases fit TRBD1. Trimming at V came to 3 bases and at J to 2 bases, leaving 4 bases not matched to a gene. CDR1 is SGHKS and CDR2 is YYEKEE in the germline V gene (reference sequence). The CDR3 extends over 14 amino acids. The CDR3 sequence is CASSWTGRQETQYF. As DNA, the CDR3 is TGTGCCAGCAGCTGGACAGGTCGGCAAGAGACCCAGTACTTC.

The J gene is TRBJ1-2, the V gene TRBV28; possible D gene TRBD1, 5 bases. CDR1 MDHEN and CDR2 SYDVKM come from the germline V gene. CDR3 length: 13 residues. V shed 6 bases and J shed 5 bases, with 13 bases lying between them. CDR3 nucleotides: TGTGCCAGCAGCCGCGCGCAGGGTTATGGCTACACCTTC. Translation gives CASSRAQGYGYTF.

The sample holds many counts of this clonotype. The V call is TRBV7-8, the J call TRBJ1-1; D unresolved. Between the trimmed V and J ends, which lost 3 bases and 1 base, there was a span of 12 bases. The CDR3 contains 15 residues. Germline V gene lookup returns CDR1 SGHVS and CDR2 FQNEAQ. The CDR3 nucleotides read TGTGCCAGCAGCTTCCCTTCGGACCCGAACACTGAAGCTTTCTTT. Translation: CASSFPSDPNTEAFF.

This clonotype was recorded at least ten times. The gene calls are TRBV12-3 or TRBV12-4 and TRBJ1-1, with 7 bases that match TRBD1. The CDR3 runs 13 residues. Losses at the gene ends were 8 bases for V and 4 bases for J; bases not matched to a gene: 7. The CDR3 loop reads CASGTGVRTEAFF. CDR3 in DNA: TGTGCCAGCGGAACAGGGGTGCGCACTGAAGCTTTCTTT.

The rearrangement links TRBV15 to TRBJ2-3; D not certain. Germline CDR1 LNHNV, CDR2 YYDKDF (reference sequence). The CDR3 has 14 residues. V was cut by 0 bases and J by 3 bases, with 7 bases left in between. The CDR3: CATSRDIPTDTQYF. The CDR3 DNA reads TGTGCCACCAGCAGAGATATTCCTACAGATACGCAGTATTTT. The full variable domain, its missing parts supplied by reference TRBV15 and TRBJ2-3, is DAMVIQNPRYQVTQFGKPVTLSCSQTLNHNVMYWYQQKSSQAPKLLFHYYDKDFNNEADTPDNFQSRRPNTSFCFLDIRSPGLGDTAMYLCATSRDIPTDTQYFGPGTRLTVL.

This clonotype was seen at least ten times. Written as DNA, the CDR3 is TGTGCTAGTGGCTACGCCGCACAGGGAGATACGCAGTATTTT. It specifies CASGYAAQGDTQYF. The chain uses TRBV12-5 and TRBJ2-3; TRBD1 is a possible D gene (6 bases). CDR1 and CDR2 (germline): LGHNT, FRNRAP. V was shortened by 6 bases and J by 5 bases, with 15 bases between the two germline ends. This CDR3 has 14 residues.

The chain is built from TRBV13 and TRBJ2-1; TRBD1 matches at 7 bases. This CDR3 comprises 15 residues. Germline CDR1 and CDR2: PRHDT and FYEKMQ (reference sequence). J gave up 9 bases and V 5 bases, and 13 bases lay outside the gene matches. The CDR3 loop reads CASSTQDLTGAEQFF. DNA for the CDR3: TGTGCCAGCAGCACGCAGGACCTAACAGGGGCTGAGCAGTTCTTC.

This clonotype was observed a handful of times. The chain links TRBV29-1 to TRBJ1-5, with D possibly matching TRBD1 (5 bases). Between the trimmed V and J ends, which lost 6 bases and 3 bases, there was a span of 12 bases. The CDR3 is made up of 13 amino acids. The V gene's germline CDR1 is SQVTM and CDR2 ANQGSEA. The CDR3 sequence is CSVGTGTNQPQHF. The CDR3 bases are TGCAGCGTAGGAACAGGAACCAATCAGCCCCAGCATTTT.

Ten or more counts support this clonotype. The CDR3 sequence is CASSQERVQFF. CDR3 nucleotide sequence: TGCGCCAGCAGCCAAGAACGAGTACAGTTCTTC. V usage is TRBV4-1 and J usage is TRBJ2-1; no clear D gene. The CDR3 spans 11 residues. Trimming stripped 0 bases from V and 13 bases from J, with 7 bases between. Per the germline V gene, CDR1 is MGHRA and CDR2 is YSYEKL.

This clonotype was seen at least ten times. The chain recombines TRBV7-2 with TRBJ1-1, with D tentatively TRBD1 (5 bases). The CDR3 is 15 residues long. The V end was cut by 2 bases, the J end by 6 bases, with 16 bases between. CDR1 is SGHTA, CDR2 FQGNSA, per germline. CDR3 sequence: CASSLLNRDHAEAFF. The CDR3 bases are TGTGCCAGCAGCTTACTAAACCGGGACCACGCTGAAGCTTTCTTT.

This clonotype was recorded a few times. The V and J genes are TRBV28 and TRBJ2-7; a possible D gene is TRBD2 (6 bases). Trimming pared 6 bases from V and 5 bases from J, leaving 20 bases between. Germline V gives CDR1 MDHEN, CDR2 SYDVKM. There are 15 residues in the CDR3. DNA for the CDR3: TGTGCCAGCAGCGAGACCTATAGGCGGGACCACGAGCAGTACTTC. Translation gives CASSETYRRDHEQYF.

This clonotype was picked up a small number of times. CDR3 residues: CASSSGGRNTQYF. CDR3 DNA: TGTGCCAGCAGCTCGGGGGGGAGGAATACGCAGTATTTT. This chain connects TRBV7-3 to TRBJ2-3; 8 nucleotides agree with TRBD2. With 4 bases clipped from V and 7 bases from J, the junction kept 4 bases outside the gene matches. CDR3 length: 13 amino acids. Germline CDR1 is SGHTA and CDR2 is FQGTGA. Variable domain in full (rest from reference TRBV7-3 and TRBJ2-3): GAGVSQTPSNKVTEKGKYVELRCDPISGHTALYWYRQSLGQGPEFLIYFQGTGAADDSGLPNDRFFAVRPEGSVSTLKIQRTERGDSAVYLCASSSGGRNTQYFGPGTRLTVL.

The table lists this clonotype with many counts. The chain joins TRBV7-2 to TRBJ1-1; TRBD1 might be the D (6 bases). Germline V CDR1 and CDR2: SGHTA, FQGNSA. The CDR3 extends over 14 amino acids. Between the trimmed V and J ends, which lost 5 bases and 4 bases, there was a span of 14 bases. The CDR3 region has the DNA TGTGCCAGCAGCCCCAACCCGGGGGCCACTGAAGCTTTCTTT. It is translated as CASSPNPGATEAFF.